Reported below is one T cell receptor beta chain. What it recognizes is unknown. The data were taken from a study of immune heterogeneity within non-small cell lung tumors. Across the study: There were a handful of squamous cell carcinomas, more than eight non-squamous carcinomas and 1 tumor not otherwise specified.

The study, taken as a whole, reports: Identical dominant CDR3 beta clonotypes were found recurring across a patient's tumor sites, along with site-unique high-frequency clones.

Template material comprised bulk tumor genomic DNA at around 600 ng per sample. Several biopsies per primary tumor, spaced far apart, were taken during surgery. It was patients with untreated, newly diagnosed non-small cell lung cancer who underwent curative surgery. The donor pool consisted of newly diagnosed non-small cell lung cancer patients who were having surgery with curative intent. Germline V gene sequence: CDR1 SGHVS, CDR2 FQNEAQ. V lost 3 bases to trimming and J lost 3 bases, with 17 bases between them. The CDR3 has 16 residues. Multiplex PCR was performed with 32 V and 13 J primers, and it amplified TCR beta CDR3. TCRdb re-derived calls from the multiplex PCR reads in MiXCR, one entry per CDR3 protein. The table records about 15,000 distinct CDR3 sequences, more than 30% of them present only once.

Material: lung tumor tissue. The chain carries TRBV7-8 and TRBJ2-5; no clear D gene. This clonotype was sampled from a woman aged 45 to 65 with non-small cell lung cancer. The CDR3 reads CASSFFRLDGEETQYF. The DNA of the CDR3 is TGTGCCAGCAGCTTTTTTCGCCTGGACGGAGAAGAGACCCAGTACTTC.